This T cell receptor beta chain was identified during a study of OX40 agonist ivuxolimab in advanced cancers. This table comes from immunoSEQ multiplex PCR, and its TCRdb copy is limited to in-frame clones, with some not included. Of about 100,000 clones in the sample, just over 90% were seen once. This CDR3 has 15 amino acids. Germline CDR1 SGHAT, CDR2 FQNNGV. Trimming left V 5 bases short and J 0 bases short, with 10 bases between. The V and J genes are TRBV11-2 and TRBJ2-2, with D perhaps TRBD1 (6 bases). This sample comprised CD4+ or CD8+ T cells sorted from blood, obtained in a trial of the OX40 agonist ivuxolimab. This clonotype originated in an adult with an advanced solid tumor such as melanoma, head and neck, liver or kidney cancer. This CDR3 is CASSLGQTNTGELFF. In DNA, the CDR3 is TGTGCCAGCAGCCTTGGACAGACGAACACCGGGGAGCTGTTTTTT. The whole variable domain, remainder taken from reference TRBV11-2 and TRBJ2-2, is EAGVAQSPRYKIIEKRQSVAFWCNPISGHATLYWYQQILGQGPKLLIQFQNNGVVDDSQLPKDRFSAERLKGVDSTLKIQPAKLEDSAVYLCASSLGQTNTGELFFGEGSRLTVL.